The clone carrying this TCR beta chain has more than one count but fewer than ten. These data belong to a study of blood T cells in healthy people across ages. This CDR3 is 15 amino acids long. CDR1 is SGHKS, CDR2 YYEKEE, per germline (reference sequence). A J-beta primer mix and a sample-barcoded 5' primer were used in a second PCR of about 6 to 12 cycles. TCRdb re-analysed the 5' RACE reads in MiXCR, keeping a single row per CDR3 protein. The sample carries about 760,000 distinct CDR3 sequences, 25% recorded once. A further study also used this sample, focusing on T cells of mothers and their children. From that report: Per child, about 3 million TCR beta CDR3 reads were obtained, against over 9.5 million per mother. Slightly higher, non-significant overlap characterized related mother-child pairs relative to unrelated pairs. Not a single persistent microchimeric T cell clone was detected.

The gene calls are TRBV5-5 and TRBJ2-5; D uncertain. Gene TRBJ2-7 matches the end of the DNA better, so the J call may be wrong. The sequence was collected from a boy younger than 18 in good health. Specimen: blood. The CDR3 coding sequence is TGTGCCAGCAGCTTCTGGGTAGGAAGGTCCTACGAGCAGTACTTC. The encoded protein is CASSFWVGRSYEQYF.